This T cell receptor (beta chain) was recorded in a study of OX40 agonist ivuxolimab in advanced cancers. Study-wide context: Dose-escalation subjects each had hepatocellular carcinoma, melanoma, renal cell or head and neck cancer. Findings and limits, study-wide: Relative to CD4+, CD8+ T cells held more expanded clones on average.

Assay: immunoSEQ multiplex PCR; the TCRdb copy retains only in-frame clones and omits some. The sample shows tens of thousands of clones, about 92% of them seen only once. On this clone: Its specificity is unknown.

The material was CD4+ or CD8+ T cells sorted from blood, obtained in a trial of the OX40 agonist ivuxolimab. The TCR sequence derives from an adult with an advanced solid tumor such as melanoma, head and neck, liver or kidney cancer.

The CDR3 DNA is TGTGCCAGCAGTTTAGGGTCGGGCAATGAGCAGTTCTTC. As protein: CASSLGSGNEQFF. V gene TRBV27 combines with J gene TRBJ2-1; D not certain. The length of the CDR3 is 13 residues. V was cut by 2 bases and J by 6 bases, with 8 bases left in between. CDR1 is MNHEY and CDR2 is SMNVEV in the germline V gene (reference sequence).